This record covers a single T cell receptor beta chain. Using immunoSEQ multiplex PCR, the repertoire was profiled, and TCRdb retains in-frame clones only, with some absent. The sample shows around 18,000 clones, over 60% of them seen only once. CDR3 length: 14 residues. The ends were cut back, 2 bases at V and 6 bases at J, with 13 bases in the middle. From germline, CDR1 is KGHSH and CDR2 LQKENI. This sample is drawn from a study of blood T cell repertoires in COVID-19. This sequence originates from a man between 65 and 85 years old with COVID-19, enrolled during active disease. Sequencing input: peripheral blood. The chain links TRBV18 to TRBJ1-2; D remains ambiguous. The CDR3 bases are TGTGCCAGCTCACCATACCGCAGTTTCGATGGCTACACCTTC. It is translated as CASSPYRSFDGYTF.